These T cell receptor beta chains were read from a single sample in a study of identical twins. TCRdb independently ran MiXCR on the 5' RACE reads; one entry per CDR3 protein. The data contain around 100,000 distinct CDR3 sequences, 5.9% of them singletons. The source material was memory T cells sorted from blood. These TCRs come from a woman between 45 and 60 years old in good health. Both conserved end residues are part of each CDR3.

J	V	CDR3
TRBJ2-3	TRBV4-1	CASSQLQAGGADTQYF
TRBJ1-2	TRBV7-2	CASSLMAGGRYGYTF
TRBJ2-1	TRBV6-5	CASSYSPAGGIYNEQFF
TRBJ2-7	TRBV2	CASRGRDEQYF
TRBJ2-7	TRBV7-9	CASSLYGYEQYF
TRBJ1-5	TRBV18	CASSPGTGDNQPQHF
TRBJ2-1	TRBV12-3/TRBV12-4	CASGTGENSRNEQFF
TRBJ2-5	TRBV5-5	CASSPGLGGVTQYF
TRBJ2-5	TRBV5-1	CASSPRPSGGGETQYF
TRBJ2-2	TRBV19	CASRRIRGGTPFGGNTGELFF
TRBJ1-1	TRBV5-1	CASSLGLNTEAFF
TRBJ2-5	TRBV15	CATSRDFLQTGETQYF
TRBJ2-2	TRBV3-1	CASSQFASVTRELFF
TRBJ2-5	TRBV7-6	CASAGEYRVLGETQYF
TRBJ1-2	TRBV29-1	CSVEVGGGYTF